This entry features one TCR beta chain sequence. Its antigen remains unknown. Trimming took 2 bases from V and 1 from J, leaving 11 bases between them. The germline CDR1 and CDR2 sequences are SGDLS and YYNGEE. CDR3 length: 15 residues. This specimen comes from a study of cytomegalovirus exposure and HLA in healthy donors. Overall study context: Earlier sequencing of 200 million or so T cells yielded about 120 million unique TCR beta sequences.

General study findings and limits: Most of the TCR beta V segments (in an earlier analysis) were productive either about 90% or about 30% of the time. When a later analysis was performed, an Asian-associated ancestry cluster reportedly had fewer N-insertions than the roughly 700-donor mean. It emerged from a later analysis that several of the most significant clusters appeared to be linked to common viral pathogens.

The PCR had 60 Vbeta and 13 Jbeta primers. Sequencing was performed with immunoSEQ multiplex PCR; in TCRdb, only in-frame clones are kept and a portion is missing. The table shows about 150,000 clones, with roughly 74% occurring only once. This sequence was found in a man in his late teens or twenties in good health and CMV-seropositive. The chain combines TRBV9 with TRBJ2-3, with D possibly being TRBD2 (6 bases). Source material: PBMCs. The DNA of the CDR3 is TGTGCCAGCAGCGTGAGAATAGCGGGCACAGATACGCAGTATTTT. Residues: CASSVRIAGTDTQYF.